This T cell receptor beta chain originates from a study of T cell responses to AZD1222 COVID-19 vaccine. General study points: There were vaccine-associated CD4 TCRs across spike, dominant at 160-218 and 743-854. After two AZD1222 doses, spike-specific TCR breadth and depth rose versus day 0. It should be noted that donors were predominantly white British and more often female, and clonal diversity was possibly underestimated.

About this clone: Antigen unknown.

Unmatched junction bases numbered 3, after V lost 3 bases and J lost 2 bases. The CDR3 runs 15 residues. Germline values: CDR1 SNHLY, CDR2 FYNNEI. Measured with immunoSEQ multiplex PCR; TCRdb has only the in-frame clones, and not every one. The data show 130,000 or so clones, with roughly 86% seen just once and approximately 12% held by the top ten. The V and J genes are TRBV2 and TRBJ1-3; TRBD1 aligns across 8 bases. The source is an adult in good health. Specimen: peripheral blood, collected on day 0 of AZD1222 vaccination. CDR3 nucleotides: TGTGCCAGCAGTGATGGACAGGGAGCTGGAAACACCATATATTTT. Residues: CASSDGQGAGNTIYF.